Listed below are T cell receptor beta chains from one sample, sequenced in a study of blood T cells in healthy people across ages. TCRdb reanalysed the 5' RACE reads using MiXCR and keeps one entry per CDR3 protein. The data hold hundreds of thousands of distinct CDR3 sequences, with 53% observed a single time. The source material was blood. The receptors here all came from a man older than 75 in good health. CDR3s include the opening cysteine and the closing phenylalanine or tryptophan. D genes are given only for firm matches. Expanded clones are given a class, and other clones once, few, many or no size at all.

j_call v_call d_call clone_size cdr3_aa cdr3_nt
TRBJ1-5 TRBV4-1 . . CAAGRAVNQPQHF TGCGCCGCAGGAAGGGCAGTCAATCAGCCCCAGCATTTT
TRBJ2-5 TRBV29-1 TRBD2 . CSVDPSRGGETQYF TGCAGCGTTGACCCATCCCGGGGGGGAGAGACCCAGTACTTC
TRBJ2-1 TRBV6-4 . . CASSDSISGRGQFF TGTGCCAGCAGTGACTCGATTAGTGGAAGGGGGCAGTTCTTC
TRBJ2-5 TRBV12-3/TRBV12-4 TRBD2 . CASSLRLREREQYF TGTGCCAGCAGTTTAAGGTTGCGGGAGAGGGAGCAGTACTTC
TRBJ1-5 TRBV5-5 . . CASSLAGIGNQPQHF TGTGCCAGCAGCTTGGCCGGGATTGGCAATCAGCCCCAGCATTTT
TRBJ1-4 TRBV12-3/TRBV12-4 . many CASSLAGTEKLFF TGTGCCAGCAGTTTAGCCGGGACAGAAAAACTGTTTTTT
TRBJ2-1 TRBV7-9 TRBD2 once CASSLIPTSGSINEQFF TGTGCCAGCAGCTTAATCCCCACTAGCGGGAGTATCAATGAGCAGTTCTTC
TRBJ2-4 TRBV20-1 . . CSARERVAKNIQYF TGCAGTGCTAGAGAAAGGGTAGCCAAAAACATTCAGTACTTC
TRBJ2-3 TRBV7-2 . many CASSLASTDTQYF TGTGCCAGCAGCTTAGCTAGCACAGATACGCAGTATTTT
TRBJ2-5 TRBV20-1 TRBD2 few CSARVAGVSQETQYF TGCAGTGCTAGAGTGGCGGGAGTCTCTCAAGAGACCCAGTACTTC
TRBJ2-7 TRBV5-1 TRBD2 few CASSGGTIGWEQYF TGCGCCAGCAGCGGCGGGACTATCGGGTGGGAGCAGTACTTC
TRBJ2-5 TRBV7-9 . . CASSLRETRLETQYF TGTGCCAGCAGCCTCCGGGAGACCAGGCTTGAGACCCAGTACTTC